Each of the 10 T cell receptor beta chains below was sequenced from the same sample in a study of OX40 agonist ivuxolimab in advanced cancers. Repertoires were generated with immunoSEQ multiplex PCR, while TCRdb's copy carries only in-frame clones and drops some. The data show 70,000 to 75,000 clones, with around 86% seen just once and more than 0.45% held by the top ten. The sequencing used CD4+ or CD8+ T cells sorted from blood, collected in a trial of the OX40 agonist ivuxolimab. Every receptor here comes from an adult with an advanced solid tumor such as melanoma, head and neck, liver or kidney cancer.

V and J are TRBV30 and TRBJ2-1; TRBD2 matches at 10 bases. Germline V gene lookup returns CDR1 GTSNPN and CDR2 SVGIG (reference sequence). Trimming took 3 bases from V and 2 from J; bases not matched to a gene: 4. The CDR3 runs to 15 residues. The CDR3 bases are TGTGCCTGGAGGCCCCTAGCGGGAGCCTACAATGAGCAGTTCTTC. Translation: CAWRPLAGAYNEQFF.

This clone was seen only a few times. This chain links TRBV19 with TRBJ1-2; TRBD1 aligns across 7 bases. V was pared by 7 bases and J by 2 bases, with 13 bases of the junction left unmatched. Germline CDR1 reads LNHDA; CDR2 reads SQIVND (reference sequence). The CDR3 consists of 16 residues. The CDR3 loop is CASTRRGVTGNYGYTF. The DNA of the CDR3 is TGTGCCAGTACCCGGCGGGGAGTGACAGGGAACTATGGCTACACCTTC.

The rearrangement joins TRBV4-1 to TRBJ2-2; TRBD2 agrees at 16 bases. CDR3 length: 18 amino acids. The trim removed 4 bases at V and 6 bases at J, leaving 8 bases unmatched. Germline V gene data show CDR1 as MGHRA and CDR2 as YSYEKL. CDR3 protein: CASSRGLAGGPRAGELFF. As DNA, the CDR3 is TGCGCCAGCAGCCGGGGACTAGCGGGGGGGCCGAGGGCCGGGGAGCTGTTTTTT.

The chain is built from TRBV28 and TRBJ2-3; tentatively, D is TRBD2 (6 bases). The CDR3 extends over 14 amino acids. Looked up from germline, CDR1 is MDHEN and CDR2 is SYDVKM. The V end lost 5 bases, the J end lost 2 bases, and 11 bases lay between the germline ends. DNA of the CDR3: TGTGCCAGCAGTGGTGGGGGGACCACAGATACGCAGTATTTT. Translating gives CASSGGGTTDTQYF.

The rearrangement joins TRBV5-1 to TRBJ2-1; D possibly corresponds to TRBD2 (6 bases). Germline-derived CDR1 and CDR2 are SGHRS and YFSETQ. Trimming removed 4 bases at V and 12 bases at J, with 20 bases between. The CDR3 has 14 amino acids. The CDR3 spells CASSLLPTGTLQFF. For the CDR3, the DNA is TGCGCCAGCAGCCTTTTGCCTACCGGGACTTTGCAGTTCTTC.

The rearrangement joins TRBV6-5 to TRBJ1-2; 7 bases map to TRBD1. Germline loops: CDR1 MNHEY, CDR2 SVGAGI. CDR3 length: 13 residues. V lost 7 bases to trimming and J lost 4 bases; unmatched junction nucleotides: 6. Here the CDR3 DNA reads TGTGCCAGCAAAGACCGGGACAGCTATGGCTACACCTTC. It yields the protein CASKDRDSYGYTF.

This clone was observed a few times. Other DNA variants within this sample encode the same CDR3. The chain uses TRBV28 and TRBJ1-5, with unresolved D. Between the trimmed V and J ends, which lost 3 bases and 3 bases, there was a span of 6 bases. The CDR3 sequence is 13 residues long. CDR1 MDHEN and CDR2 SYDVKM come from the germline V gene. In DNA, the CDR3 is TGTGCCAGCAGTTTCTCGACCAATCAGCCCCAGCATTTT. Residues: CASSFSTNQPQHF.

The V gene is TRBV5-1, the J gene TRBJ2-5; 12 bases are shared with TRBD1. CDR3 length equals 15 residues. Germline CDR1 reads SGHRS; CDR2 reads YFSETQ. With 3 bases clipped from V and 2 bases from J, the junction kept 2 bases outside the gene matches. Here the CDR3 DNA reads TGCGCCAGCAGCTGGGACAGGGGGCCACAAGAGACCCAGTACTTC. Translated: CASSWDRGPQETQYF.

The table lists this clone with a few counts. The genes are TRBV28 and TRBJ2-7, with D perhaps TRBD1 (5 bases). The CDR3 length is 12 residues. V was cut by 3 bases and J by 10 bases, with 13 bases left in between. CDR1 and CDR2 from the germline V gene are MDHEN and SYDVKM. The CDR3 DNA sequence: TGTGCCAGCAGTTTCGGACAAGATCCCCAGTACTTC. Amino acid sequence: CASSFGQDPQYF.

The V and J genes are TRBV5-1 and TRBJ2-2; D may be TRBD2 (5 bases). The V end lost 0 bases, the J end lost 1 base, and 10 bases lay between the germline ends. Germline V CDR1 and CDR2: SGHRS, YFSETQ. This CDR3 contains 16 residues. DNA for the CDR3: TGCGCCAGCAGCTTGGAGGGAGCAGGGAACACCGGGGAGCTGTTTTTT. Translation: CASSLEGAGNTGELFF.